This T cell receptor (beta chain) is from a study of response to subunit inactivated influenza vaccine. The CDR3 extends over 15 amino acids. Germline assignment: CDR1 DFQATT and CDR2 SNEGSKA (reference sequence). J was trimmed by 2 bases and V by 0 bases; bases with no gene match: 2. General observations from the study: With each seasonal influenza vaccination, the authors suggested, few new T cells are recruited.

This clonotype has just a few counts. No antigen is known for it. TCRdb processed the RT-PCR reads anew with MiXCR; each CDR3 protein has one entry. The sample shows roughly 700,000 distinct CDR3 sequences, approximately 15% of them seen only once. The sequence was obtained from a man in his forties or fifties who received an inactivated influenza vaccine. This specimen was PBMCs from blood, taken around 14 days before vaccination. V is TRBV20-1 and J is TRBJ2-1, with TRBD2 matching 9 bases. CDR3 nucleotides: TGCAGTGCTAGAGAACCTAGCGGGACCTACAATGAGCAGTTCTTC. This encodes CSAREPSGTYNEQFF.